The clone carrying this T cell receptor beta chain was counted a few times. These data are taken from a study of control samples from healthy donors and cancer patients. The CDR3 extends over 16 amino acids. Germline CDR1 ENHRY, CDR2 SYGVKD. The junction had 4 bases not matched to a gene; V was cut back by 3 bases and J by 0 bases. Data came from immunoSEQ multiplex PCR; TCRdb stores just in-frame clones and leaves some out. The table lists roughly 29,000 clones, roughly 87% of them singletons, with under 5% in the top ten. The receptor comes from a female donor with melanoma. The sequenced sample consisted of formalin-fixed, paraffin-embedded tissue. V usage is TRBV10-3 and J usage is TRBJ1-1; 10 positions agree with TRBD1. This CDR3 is CAISEGTGVLNTEAFF. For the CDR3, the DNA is TGTGCCATCAGTGAAGGGACAGGGGTCTTGAACACTGAAGCTTTCTTT.